Included here is one TCR beta chain sequence, with context. Its antigen is currently unknown. Adult donors, all healthy and HIV-negative, had no recent acute infections or vaccinations. The data derive from a study of shared clonotypes between healthy human individuals. Study-level results: It was anticipated that sequencing depth would influence how many clonotypes donors shared. Only a few donors were included, so the genetic and exposure-history diversity represented was limited.

PBMC DNA, left unsorted, was sequenced on ten immunoSEQ deep assay plates. Using immunoSEQ multiplex PCR, the repertoire was profiled, and TCRdb retains in-frame clones only, with some absent. The top ten clones hold over 10% of a sample with hundreds of thousands of clones, 75% to 85% of them seen once. The TCR sequence derives from a woman aged 40-49 years in good health. Some clones in this sample may be carry-over from other donors' samples. The sample comprised PBMCs.

The CDR3 DNA is TGTGCCAGCACTCTAGAGGAGGGAGATACGCAGTATTTT. It translates to CASTLEEGDTQYF. The chain combines TRBV13 with TRBJ2-3, with D possibly TRBD2 on 6 matching bases. CDR1 and CDR2 from the germline V gene are PRHDT and FYEKMQ (reference sequence). V dropped 7 bases and J dropped 5 bases, with 13 bases sitting between them. This CDR3 has 13 residues. The complete variable domain, with remaining parts taken from reference TRBV13 and TRBJ2-3, reads AAGVIQSPRHLIKEKRETATLKCYPIPRHDTVYWYQQGPGQDPQFLISFYEKMQSDKGSIPDRFSAQQFSDYHSELNMSSLELGDSALYFCASTLEEGDTQYFGPGTRLTVL.